One sample yielded the 18 T cell receptor beta chains listed below, sequenced in a study of CD8 T cells in Susac syndrome (dated by TCRdb to the late 2010s). Library creation used the immunoSEQ multiplex PCR assay. RNA was extracted using the RNeasy kit, and roughly 0.5 to 1 ug of the RNA was reverse transcribed with random hexamers. Through fastp at Q25 and MiXCR, TCRdb rebuilt clones from the public reads, retaining in-frame beta chains. When rows share a CDR3 protein, they turn into one entry using the most common DNA and genes. The sample contains 75,000 to 100,000 distinct CDR3 sequences, 94% of them found a single time. About 0.25% of the sample belongs to the ten largest clones. The sequenced sample was CD8+ T cells from PBMCs. Receptors were obtained from a human donor in good health.

A word on this clonotype: A read error may produce the germline difference seen at one junction end. The genes are TRBV5-6 and TRBJ2-1; 7 bases are a match to TRBD1. The CDR3 consists of 16 residues. CDR1 and CDR2 (germline): SGHDT, YYEEEE. The CDR3 sequence is CANSLTTGVSYNEQFF. The CDR3 nucleotides are TGTGCCAACAGCTTGACTACAGGGGTATCTTACAATGAGCAGTTCTTC.

The V gene is TRBV7-2, the J gene TRBJ1-2; D remains ambiguous. The V end was cut by 1 base, the J end by 6 bases, with 12 bases between. This CDR3 comprises 14 residues. From germline, CDR1 is SGHTA and CDR2 FQGNSA. The CDR3 spells CASSLVRADHGYTF. Here the CDR3 DNA reads TGTGCCAGCAGCTTAGTAAGGGCAGACCATGGCTACACCTTC.

The rearrangement uses TRBV20-1 and TRBJ2-7; perhaps TRBD2 as D (6 bases). Germline V gives CDR1 DFQATT, CDR2 SNEGSKA (reference sequence). The V gene lost 5 bases and the J gene lost 0 bases, with 11 bases spanning the gap. The CDR3 is made up of 13 amino acids. Here the CDR3 reads CSAGSGDSYEQYV. The CDR3 bases are TGCAGTGCTGGGTCGGGAGACTCCTACGAGCAGTACGTC.

This rearrangement joins TRBV28 to TRBJ2-7; perhaps D is TRBD1 or TRBD2 (5 bases each). CDR3 length equals 14 residues. Germline loops: CDR1 MDHEN, CDR2 SYDVKM. V was clipped by 6 bases and J by 3 bases, with 15 bases between them. The CDR3 here is CASRGLGVNYEQYV. In DNA, the CDR3 is TGTGCCAGCAGGGGCTTGGGGGTGAACTACGAGCAGTACGTC.

The V call is TRBV20-1, the J call TRBJ1-1; 8 positions agree with TRBD1. The CDR3 spans 16 residues. After removal of 0 bases from V and 5 bases from J, the junction contained 11 bases not matched to a gene. CDR1 is DFQATT and CDR2 is SNEGSKA in the germline V gene (reference sequence). In DNA form, the CDR3 reads TGCAGTGCTAGAGATTTAGCAGGGGGCAGTGGGACTGAAGCTTTCTTT. Its translation is CSARDLAGGSGTEAFF.

V usage is TRBV13 and J usage is TRBJ1-6; weak D call: TRBD1 (6 bases). This CDR3 spans 16 amino acids. Trimming took off 6 bases at V and 0 bases at J, with 12 bases between the two ends. Per germline, CDR1 PRHDT and CDR2 FYEKMQ (reference sequence). The CDR3 loop is CASRIRGSSYNSPLHF. Written as DNA, the CDR3 is TGTGCCAGCAGGATCAGGGGAAGCTCCTATAATTCACCCCTCCACTTT.

V and J are TRBV29-1 and TRBJ1-2; TRBD1 aligns across 9 bases. Germline V gives CDR1 SQVTM, CDR2 ANQGSEA. The J segment lost 0 bases and the V segment lost 6 bases, leaving 5 bases of the junction unmatched. CDR3 size: 14 residues. The CDR3: CSVGQGSPNYGYTF. CDR3 in DNA: TGCAGCGTCGGACAGGGGAGTCCTAACTATGGCTACACCTTC.

This clonotype was recorded only once. The V call is TRBV6-1, the J call TRBJ1-2, with D possibly TRBD1 on 5 matching bases. The CDR3 contains 13 residues. Germline V CDR1 and CDR2: MNHNS, SASEGT. V was trimmed by 8 bases and J by 6 bases, leaving 16 bases between them. The CDR3 here is CASGWDRDHGYTF. The CDR3 DNA follows: TGTGCCAGCGGATGGGACCGAGACCATGGCTACACCTTC.

This chain joins TRBV4-1 and TRBJ1-5; D unresolved. Germline CDR1 is MGHRA and CDR2 is YSYEKL. The V end lost 2 bases, the J end lost 2 bases, and 13 bases lay between the germline ends. The CDR3 is 16 residues long. CDR3 amino acids: CASSQWGSAGNQPQHF. CDR3 in DNA: TGCGCCAGCAGCCAATGGGGAAGTGCCGGCAATCAGCCCCAGCATTTT.

The chain couples TRBV27 to TRBJ2-7; D is possibly TRBD1 (6 bases). The CDR3 totals 15 residues. Germline CDR1 MNHEY, CDR2 SMNVEV (reference sequence). The germline V and J ends were trimmed by 6 bases and 0 bases, with 15 bases remaining between them. In DNA form, the CDR3 reads TGTGCCAGCAGCCTCAGGGGACGTAGCTCCTACGAGCAGTACTTC. Translated, it gives CASSLRGRSSYEQYF.

This chain joins TRBV7-2 and TRBJ2-1, with 8 nucleotides matching TRBD2. Germline-derived CDR1 and CDR2 are SGHTA and FQGNSA. V shed 2 bases, J shed 4 bases, and the junction held 4 bases outside the gene matches. The CDR3 extends over 15 amino acids. CDR3 DNA sequence: TGTGCCAGCAGCTTACAAGCGGGAGCATACAATGAGCAGTTCTTC. Its protein product is CASSLQAGAYNEQFF.

V is TRBV2 and J is TRBJ1-2; 7 bases are shared with TRBD1. This CDR3 has 13 amino acids. The germline V gene encodes CDR1 SNHLY and CDR2 FYNNEI. V trimming: 4 bases; J trimming: 4 bases; junction bases outside the gene matches: 3. DNA for the CDR3: TGTGCCAGCAGTGGGGACAGAGTCTATGGCTACACCTTC. Translating gives CASSGDRVYGYTF.

This sequence joins TRBV9 and TRBJ2-3; D is ambiguous. The CDR3 is 15 amino acids. Germline CDR1 and CDR2: SGDLS and YYNGEE. V was pared by 4 bases and J by 0 bases, with 12 bases between. CDR3 region: CASSTHSSSTDTQYF. DNA for the CDR3: TGTGCCAGCAGCACCCACTCCTCTAGCACAGATACGCAGTATTTT.

The rearrangement uses TRBV5-6 and TRBJ1-2, with TRBD1 identical over 7 bases. J gave up 10 bases and V 4 bases, and 4 bases lay outside the gene matches. The V gene's germline CDR1 is SGHDT and CDR2 YYEEEE. CDR3 length: 11 residues. CDR3 sequence (DNA): TGTGCCAGCAGCCATACAGGGGACTACACCTTC. The encoded protein is CASSHTGDYTF.

The chain combines TRBV5-1 with TRBJ2-7, with 7 nucleotides matching TRBD1. Germline V gene sequence: CDR1 SGHRS, CDR2 YFSETQ. Trimming removed 4 bases from V and 2 bases from J; junction bases left unmatched: 6. The CDR3 contains 14 residues. Here the CDR3 reads CASSPRGSPYEQYV. DNA for the CDR3: TGCGCCAGCAGCCCCAGGGGGTCCCCCTACGAGCAGTACGTC.

The rearrangement joins TRBV29-1 to TRBJ2-2; maybe TRBD2 (6 bases). With 3 bases removed from V and 0 bases from J, the gap between germline ends came to 8 bases. Germline loops: CDR1 SQVTM, CDR2 ANQGSEA. This CDR3 comprises 14 residues. As DNA, the CDR3 is TGCAGCGTTGAGTCTAGCGCGAACACCGGGGAGCTGTTTTTT. Protein product: CSVESSANTGELFF.

The gene calls are TRBV25-1 and TRBJ1-3; 7 nucleotides agree with TRBD1. J lost 4 bases, V lost 0 bases, and 9 bases had no gene match. CDR3 length: 17 amino acids. CDR1 is MGHDK, CDR2 SYGVNS, per germline. This chain's CDR3 is CASSEYGVRGRGNTIYF. DNA for the CDR3: TGTGCCAGCAGTGAATATGGGGTGAGGGGGCGCGGAAACACCATATATTTT.

The J gene is TRBJ1-5, the V gene TRBV15; 7 nucleotides agree with TRBD1. Germline trimming cut 11 bases from V and 3 bases from J; bases unmatched to any gene: 4. Germline CDR1 and CDR2: LNHNV and YYDKDF (reference sequence). The CDR3 sequence is 12 residues long. The CDR3 DNA is TGTGCCGCGGGACAGTCCAATCAGCCCCAGCATTTT. Translating gives CAAGQSNQPQHF.